The next 22 T cell receptor beta chains were all read from a single sample in a study of OX40 agonist ivuxolimab in advanced cancers. To prepare the library, the immunoSEQ multiplex PCR assay was applied. TCRdb took this table from immuneACCESS and kept in-frame rearrangements with V and J called. Such tables lack part of the clones; where checked against another copy, unresolved V genes explain under half of the gap, and the rest is unexplained. Recorded for this sample are 95,000 to 150,000 clones; around 93% of them occurred a single time. Approximately 0.15% of the sample comes from the top ten. This specimen consisted of CD4+ or CD8+ T cells sorted from blood, obtained in a trial of the OX40 agonist ivuxolimab. Receptor source: an adult with an advanced solid tumor such as melanoma, head and neck, liver or kidney cancer.

The table lists this clone with a count of one. The V and J genes are TRBV7-3 and TRBJ1-5; TRBD1 matches 7 bases. The CDR3 extends over 13 amino acids. V gave up 5 bases and J gave up 9 bases; unmatched junction bases: 7. Germline V gene sequence: CDR1 SGHTA, CDR2 FQGTGA. CDR3 amino acids: CASSPYAGGPQHF. In nucleotides, the CDR3 is TGTGCCAGCAGCCCCTATGCAGGGGGGCCCCAGCATTTT.

The chain links TRBV21-1 to TRBJ1-1; TRBD1 reflects the table's D call only, with no check against the DNA. TRBV21-1 is flagged as a pseudogene. The CDR3 is 18 amino acids. This CDR3 is CASSKAPDEQGLDTEAFF. As DNA, the CDR3 is TGTGCCAGCAGCAAAGCGCCCGACGAACAGGGCTTGGACACTGAAGCTTTCTTT.

The rearrangement uses TRBV30 and TRBJ1-3, with TRBD1 matching 8 bases. The CDR3 extends over 15 amino acids. V lost 2 bases, J lost 5 bases, and 8 bases stayed unmatched. CDR1 is GTSNPN and CDR2 is SVGIG in the germline V gene (reference sequence). CDR3 DNA sequence: TGTGCCTGGAGTCCGTTAGGACAGGGACGAAACACCATATATTTT. It encodes CAWSPLGQGRNTIYF.

The chain uses TRBV30 and TRBJ1-5; TRBD1 matches 7 bases. Unmatched junction bases numbered 1, after V lost 4 bases and J lost 1 base. The germline gives CDR1 GTSNPN, CDR2 SVGIG (reference sequence). There are 13 residues in the CDR3. The CDR3 reads CAWTDRSNQPQHF. The CDR3 DNA reads TGTGCCTGGACGGACAGGAGCAATCAGCCCCAGCATTTT.

This clone has only one observation. The rearrangement joins TRBV5-5 to TRBJ1-2, with D hard to call. Germline lookup yields CDR1 SGHKS and CDR2 YYEKEE (reference sequence). The CDR3 totals 13 residues. With 0 bases removed from V and 8 bases from J, the gap between germline ends came to 11 bases. CDR3 protein: CASSLAGIGGYTF. The CDR3 DNA sequence: TGTGCCAGCAGCTTGGCCGGGATAGGGGGCTACACCTTC.

This chain connects TRBV7-3 to TRBJ2-7, with D possibly matching TRBD2 (5 bases). V was cut by 5 bases and J by 0 bases, with 8 bases left in between. The CDR3 spans 13 residues. Looked up from germline, CDR1 is SGHTA and CDR2 is FQGTGA. The CDR3 DNA reads TGTGCCAGCAGCCTCAGCGGCTCCTACGAGCAGTACTTC. Its translation is CASSLSGSYEQYF.

This chain uses TRBV7-6 with TRBJ2-2; D is ambiguous. Looked up from germline, CDR1 is SGHVS and CDR2 is FNYEAQ. CDR3 length: 14 amino acids. Trimming took 2 bases from V and 8 from J, leaving 12 bases between them. The CDR3 DNA reads TGTGCCAGCAGCTTATTTAGTGCTGGAGGGGAGCTGTTTTTT. Its translation: CASSLFSAGGELFF.

This chain uses TRBV5-6 with TRBJ2-7; 8 positions match TRBD1. The V and J ends lost 4 bases and 3 bases, in that order; junction bases with no gene match: 3. The CDR3 totals 13 residues. Germline CDR1 reads SGHDT; CDR2 reads YYEEEE. The CDR3 reads CASSPDRDYEQYF. In DNA form, the CDR3 reads TGTGCCAGCAGCCCGGACAGGGACTACGAGCAGTACTTC.

The V call is TRBV7-2, the J call TRBJ2-2; a weak D match, TRBD1 (6 bases). Germline V gene sequence: CDR1 SGHTA, CDR2 FQGNSA. The CDR3 has 16 residues. Between the trimmed V and J ends, which lost 1 base and 0 bases, there was a span of 9 bases. CDR3 loop: CASSLDGTPNTGELFF. CDR3 nucleotides: TGTGCCAGCAGCTTAGACGGGACACCGAACACCGGGGAGCTGTTTTTT. The variable domain in full, with the rest retrieved from reference TRBV7-2 and TRBJ2-2, is GAGVSQSPSNKVTEKGKDVELRCDPISGHTALYWYRQSLGQGLEFLIYFQGNSAPDKSGLPSDRFSAERTGGSVSTLTIQRTQQEDSAVYLCASSLDGTPNTGELFFGEGSRLTVL.

The J gene is TRBJ2-7, the V gene TRBV7-2; the match to TRBD1 covers 8 bases. Per germline, CDR1 SGHTA and CDR2 FQGNSA. The CDR3 has 14 residues. V gave up 0 bases and J gave up 2 bases; unmatched junction bases: 0. This chain's CDR3 is CASSLAGQAYEQYF. CDR3 nucleotide sequence: TGTGCCAGCAGCTTAGCGGGACAGGCCTACGAGCAGTACTTC.

The rearrangement links TRBV7-2 to TRBJ1-5; a possible D gene is TRBD1 (5 bases). Germline V lookup: CDR1 SGHTA, CDR2 FQGNSA. This CDR3 has 13 residues. Between the trimmed V and J ends, which lost 5 bases and 7 bases, there was a span of 12 bases. The CDR3 nucleotides read TGTGCCAGCAGCCCCCGGGGGGGACAGCCCCAGCATTTT. Protein: CASSPRGGQPQHF.

This chain joins TRBV6-5 and TRBJ1-1; D is unresolved. V was clipped by 5 bases and J by 8 bases, with 9 bases between them. This CDR3 has 11 amino acids. Looked up from germline, CDR1 is MNHEY and CDR2 is SVGAGI. CDR3 sequence: CASSRQTEAFF. For the CDR3, the DNA is TGTGCCAGCAGTCGACAAACCGAAGCTTTCTTT.

CDR3 in amino acids: CASSPNTGELFF. DNA for the CDR3: TGTGCCAGCAGCCCAAACACCGGGGAGCTGTTTTTT. The chain carries TRBV7-9 and TRBJ2-2; D not certain. Looked up from germline, CDR1 is SEHNR and CDR2 is FQNEAQ (reference sequence). V dropped 5 bases and J dropped 2 bases, with 3 bases sitting between them. This CDR3 spans 12 amino acids.

The chain couples TRBV29-1 to TRBJ1-1, with D perhaps matching TRBD1 (6 bases). V was cut by 7 bases and J by 0 bases, with 12 bases left in between. The CDR3 is 13 amino acids. Germline CDR1 SQVTM, CDR2 ANQGSEA. This CDR3 reads CSGQVDMNTEAFF. As DNA, the CDR3 is TGCAGCGGACAGGTTGACATGAACACTGAAGCTTTCTTT.

The CDR3 nucleotides are TGTGCCAGCAGTGAAGTATCTGTGGATTTGGTTAATTCACCCCTCCACTTT. It encodes CASSEVSVDLVNSPLHF. The V call is TRBV6-1, the J call TRBJ1-6; no definite D call. Germline CDR1 reads MNHNS; CDR2 reads SASEGT. V was trimmed by 1 base and J by 6 bases, leaving 16 bases between them. The CDR3 runs 17 residues.

DNA of the CDR3: TGTGCCAGCAGCTTATACAGGGGATCCACTGAAGCTTTCTTT. This translates into CASSLYRGSTEAFF. The chain carries TRBV11-2 and TRBJ1-1; 7 positions match TRBD1. The CDR3 totals 14 residues. Germline CDR1 is SGHAT and CDR2 is FQNNGV. Trimming cost V 2 bases and J 4 bases; bases outside gene matches: 4.

The V call is TRBV18, the J call TRBJ2-1; no reliable D call. V was clipped by 6 bases and J by 12 bases, with 15 bases between them. Germline V lookup: CDR1 KGHSH, CDR2 LQKENI. This CDR3 region has 12 residues. CDR3 DNA: TGTGCCAGCTCGCAGGACGAAAGTTCGCAGTTCTTC. It yields the protein CASSQDESSQFF.

This chain uses TRBV2 with TRBJ2-2; 15 nucleotides match TRBD2. Trimming at V came to 3 bases and at J to 5 bases, leaving 7 bases not matched to a gene. Germline CDR1 and CDR2: SNHLY and FYNNEI. This CDR3 has 18 amino acids. Here the CDR3 DNA reads TGTGCCAGCAGTGATACCGGACTAGCGGGAGGGCCGACCGGGGAGCTGTTTTTT. The encoded protein is CASSDTGLAGGPTGELFF.

The chain is built from TRBV5-1 and TRBJ2-5, with TRBD2 as a possible D gene (6 bases). The germline V gene encodes CDR1 SGHRS and CDR2 YFSETQ. Trimming left V 0 bases short and J 3 bases short, with 9 bases between. The CDR3 contains 14 residues. Written as DNA, the CDR3 is TGCGCCAGCAGCTTGGCCGGGACTGAAGAGACCCAGTACTTC. It yields the protein CASSLAGTEETQYF.

This chain connects TRBV18 to TRBJ1-5, with D tentatively TRBD1 (5 bases). The germline V gene encodes CDR1 KGHSH and CDR2 LQKENI. The CDR3 totals 14 residues. V was cut by 3 bases and J by 6 bases, with 12 bases left in between. This chain's CDR3 is CASSPAGQSQPQHF. CDR3 DNA sequence: TGTGCCAGCTCACCTGCGGGGCAGTCTCAGCCCCAGCATTTT.

This rearrangement joins TRBV19 to TRBJ2-1; 8 bases are a match to TRBD1. Germline V CDR1 and CDR2: LNHDA, SQIVND (reference sequence). V trimming: 3 bases; J trimming: 6 bases; junction bases outside the gene matches: 4. The CDR3 is made up of 14 amino acids. In nucleotides, the CDR3 is TGTGCCAGTAGTATCCAGGGGGCAATCAATGAGCAGTTCTTC. This sequence encodes CASSIQGAINEQFF.

The chain uses TRBV28 and TRBJ1-2; no clear D. With 2 bases removed from V and 8 bases from J, the gap between germline ends came to 6 bases. This CDR3 spans 11 amino acids. CDR1 and CDR2 (germline): MDHEN, SYDVKM. In DNA, the CDR3 is TGTGCCAGCAGTTTAAGGCGCGGCTACACCTTC. Translation: CASSLRRGYTF.